Below, 26 T cell receptor beta chains from the same sample are listed, as sequenced in a study of blood T cell repertoires in COVID-19. Here immunoSEQ multiplex PCR was the method, and the copy in TCRdb shows in-frame clones only, minus some. Here the sample spans around 250,000 clones, about 82% being singletons. Sequenced sample: peripheral blood. The receptors shown here come from a man older than 75 with acute or convalescent COVID-19.

The chain couples TRBV9 to TRBJ2-5, with D unclear. The CDR3 is made up of 14 amino acids. Trimming removed 0 bases from V and 2 bases from J, with 8 bases in between. Germline V gene lookup returns CDR1 SGDLS and CDR2 YYNGEE. For the CDR3, the DNA is TGTGCCAGCAGCGTAGAAGCACAGCAAGAGACCCAGTACTTC. This gives the protein CASSVEAQQETQYF.

The rearrangement uses TRBV4-2 and TRBJ1-2; the match to TRBD1 covers 7 bases. The CDR3 sequence is 15 residues long. The germline CDR1 and CDR2 sequences are LGHNA and YNFKEQ. V gave up 0 bases and J gave up 8 bases; unmatched junction bases: 9. The CDR3 sequence is CASSQDISGGRGYTF. CDR3 bases: TGTGCCAGCAGCCAAGATATCTCAGGGGGTAGAGGCTACACCTTC.

This chain uses TRBV5-1 with TRBJ2-5, with 8 bases aligning to TRBD2. CDR1 and CDR2 from the germline V gene are SGHRS and YFSETQ. The V gene end was trimmed by 4 bases and the J gene end by 1 base; junction bases not matched to a gene: 6. The CDR3 has 15 residues. The CDR3, as DNA: TGCGCCAGCAGCCGGGAGGGACGGACCCAAGAGACCCAGTACTTC. Translation: CASSREGRTQETQYF.

The V gene is TRBV18, the J gene TRBJ2-3; TRBD2 might be the D (6 bases). The CDR3 runs 16 residues. The V gene lost 2 bases and the J gene lost 4 bases, with 16 bases spanning the gap. Germline loops: CDR1 KGHSH, CDR2 LQKENI. The CDR3 spells CASSPMNAGYADTQYF. As DNA, the CDR3 is TGTGCCAGCTCACCAATGAACGCGGGGTACGCAGATACGCAGTATTTT.

The chain is built from TRBV19 and TRBJ1-1; no clear D. Germline CDR1 and CDR2: LNHDA and SQIVND (reference sequence). The CDR3 contains 15 residues. V lost 3 bases and J 2 bases, leaving 13 bases between the germline ends. The CDR3 region is CASSIPGMGNTEAFF. CDR3 nucleotide sequence: TGTGCCAGTAGTATTCCGGGGATGGGAAACACTGAAGCTTTCTTT.

The chain combines TRBV7-6 with TRBJ2-1, with 8 positions matching TRBD2. The CDR3 spans 15 residues. Germline V CDR1 and CDR2: SGHVS, FNYEAQ. V shed 4 bases, J shed 4 bases, and the junction held 6 bases outside the gene matches. The CDR3 loop is CASSSASGLYNEQFF. CDR3 nucleotides: TGTGCCAGCAGCTCCGCTAGCGGGCTTTACAATGAGCAGTTCTTC.

The DNA for the CDR3 is TGTGCCAGCAGCGGGACTGAGAACACTGAAGCTTTCTTT. Translation gives CASSGTENTEAFF. V is TRBV5-6 and J is TRBJ1-1, with D tentatively TRBD1 (5 bases). Deletions cut 4 bases from V and 1 base from J, with 8 bases between. Germline CDR1 and CDR2: SGHDT and YYEEEE. The CDR3 contains 13 residues.

The J gene is TRBJ1-2, the V gene TRBV6-4, with 10 bases lining up with TRBD1. Losses at the gene ends were 4 bases for V and 8 bases for J; bases not matched to a gene: 7. Germline V gives CDR1 MRHNA, CDR2 SNTAGT. The CDR3 consists of 14 residues. The CDR3 region is CASSVEGQGTGYTF. In DNA form, the CDR3 reads TGTGCCAGCAGTGTAGAGGGACAGGGGACCGGCTACACCTTC.

This clone was recorded only once. This chain connects TRBV6-5 to TRBJ2-3; possibly TRBD1 for D (5 bases). Trimming shortened V by 0 bases and J by 6 bases, and 13 bases separated the two germline ends. Germline CDR1 is MNHEY and CDR2 is SVGAGI. The CDR3 has 15 residues. CDR3 bases: TGTGCCAGCAGTTACTCGATACAGGCGGCGGATACGCAGTATTTT. It translates to CASSYSIQAADTQYF.

The chain uses TRBV5-8 and TRBJ1-5; no firm D call. Germline V lookup: CDR1 SGHTS, CDR2 YDEGEE. V gave up 5 bases and J gave up 0 bases, with 9 bases separating them. CDR3 size: 14 residues. Here the CDR3 DNA reads TGTGCCAGCAGTCGAGGGTATAGCAATCAGCCCCAGCATTTT. This translates into CASSRGYSNQPQHF. Combining the CDR3 with reference TRBV5-8 and TRBJ1-5 gives the whole variable domain EAGVTQSPTHLIKTRGQQATLRCSPISGHTSVYWYQQALGLGLQFLLWYDEGEERNRGNFPPRFSGRQFPNYSSELNVNALELEDSALYLCASSRGYSNQPQHFGDGTRLSIL.

CDR3 coding DNA: TGTGCCAGCAGCTTGACAGACTCTGGAAACACCATATATTTT. Encoded protein: CASSLTDSGNTIYF. The V and J genes are TRBV7-9 and TRBJ1-3, with D possibly TRBD1 on 5 matching bases. The V end lost 3 bases, the J end lost 0 bases, and 6 bases lay between the germline ends. The germline CDR1 and CDR2 sequences are SEHNR and FQNEAQ (reference sequence). The CDR3 extends over 14 amino acids.

J is TRBJ1-5 and V is TRBV19; D uncertain. The CDR3 sequence is 14 residues long. Germline values: CDR1 LNHDA, CDR2 SQIVND (reference sequence). V lost 4 bases to trimming and J lost 4 bases, with 11 bases between them. In DNA form, the CDR3 reads TGTGCCAGTAGTAACCGGGAAGGTAATCAGCCCCAGCATTTT. It yields the protein CASSNREGNQPQHF.

The V call is TRBV7-9, the J call TRBJ1-6, with a weak D call TRBD1 (6 bases). The CDR3 is 17 residues long. CDR1 is SEHNR and CDR2 is FQNEAQ in the germline V gene (reference sequence). Trimming stripped 1 base from V and 9 bases from J, with 19 bases between. The CDR3 coding sequence is TGTGCCAGCAGCTTAGTCGGGGCTGGACAGTACGGTTCACCCCTCCACTTT. Translated: CASSLVGAGQYGSPLHF. The whole variable domain, remainder taken from reference TRBV7-9 and TRBJ1-6, is DTGVSQNPRHKITKRGQNVTFRCDPISEHNRLYWYRQTLGQGPEFLTYFQNEAQLEKSRLLSDRFSAERPKGSFSTLEIQRTEQGDSAMYLCASSLVGAGQYGSPLHFGNGTRLTVT.

The chain couples TRBV6-1 to TRBJ1-5; D not certain. The germline CDR1 and CDR2 sequences are MNHNS and SASEGT. This CDR3 has 13 amino acids. Trimming cost V 1 base and J 4 bases, with 5 bases left between them. CDR3 sequence (DNA): TGTGCCAGCAGTGAAGTAGCAAATCAGCCCCAGCATTTT. Protein product: CASSEVANQPQHF.

A few counts support this clone. The chain couples TRBV28 to TRBJ1-6; a weak D match, TRBD1 (5 bases). V was cut by 5 bases and J by 0 bases, with 11 bases left in between. The CDR3 runs to 16 residues. CDR1 is MDHEN and CDR2 is SYDVKM in the germline V gene. Written as DNA, the CDR3 is TGTGCCAGCAGTGACGGGGGGAGCTCCTATAATTCACCCCTCCACTTT. Its protein is CASSDGGSSYNSPLHF. Filled out from reference TRBV28 and TRBJ1-6, the complete variable domain reads DVKVTQSSRYLVKRTGEKVFLECVQDMDHENMFWYRQDPGLGLRLIYFSYDVKMKEKGDIPEGYSVSREKKERFSLILESASTNQTSMYLCASSDGGSSYNSPLHFGNGTRLTVT.

CDR3 loop: CASSHPRGTTDTQYF. As DNA, the CDR3 is TGTGCCAGCAGTCACCCTAGGGGAACCACAGATACGCAGTATTTT. This sequence joins TRBV6-2 or TRBV6-3 and TRBJ2-3, with D tentatively TRBD1 (5 bases). Germline V lookup: CDR1 MNHEY, CDR2 SVGEGT. The ends were cut back, 5 bases at V and 2 bases at J, with 14 bases in the middle. The CDR3 is 15 amino acids.

This chain uses TRBV5-1 with TRBJ2-3, with D perhaps matching TRBD1 (6 bases). CDR1 is SGHRS and CDR2 is YFSETQ in the germline V gene. The CDR3 covers 15 residues. V lost 3 bases and J 2 bases, leaving 13 bases between the germline ends. Here the CDR3 DNA reads TGCGCCAGCAGCTCAAGGACAGCTCCCACAGATACGCAGTATTTT. It is translated as CASSSRTAPTDTQYF.

In nucleotides, the CDR3 is TGTGCCAGCAGTTTAAGGGGCGGCACTGAAGCTTTCTTT. Its protein product is CASSLRGGTEAFF. The V call is TRBV28, the J call TRBJ1-1, with D maybe TRBD1 (5 bases). The length of the CDR3 is 13 residues. The germline V gene encodes CDR1 MDHEN and CDR2 SYDVKM. The ends were cut back, 2 bases at V and 4 bases at J, with 8 bases in the middle. Together with reference TRBV28 and TRBJ1-1, the CDR3 gives the full variable domain: DVKVTQSSRYLVKRTGEKVFLECVQDMDHENMFWYRQDPGLGLRLIYFSYDVKMKEKGDIPEGYSVSREKKERFSLILESASTNQTSMYLCASSLRGGTEAFFGQGTRLTVV.

The chain combines TRBV9 with TRBJ2-7; tentative D call: TRBD2 (6 bases). The germline V gene encodes CDR1 SGDLS and CDR2 YYNGEE. V was shortened by 2 bases and J by 5 bases, with 17 bases between the two germline ends. This CDR3 has 15 residues. The CDR3 region has the DNA TGTGCCAGCAGCGTTTTTCAGGGAGGTATGGACGAGCAGTACTTC. Protein: CASSVFQGGMDEQYF. Full variable domain (rest looked up from reference TRBV9 and TRBJ2-7): DSGVTQTPKHLITATGQRVTLRCSPRSGDLSVYWYQQSLDQGLQFLIQYYNGEERAKGNILERFSAQQFPDLHSELNLSSLELGDSALYFCASSVFQGGMDEQYFGPGTRLTVT.

The chain carries TRBV5-5 and TRBJ2-5, with TRBD1 matching over 10 bases. From germline, CDR1 is SGHKS and CDR2 YYEKEE (reference sequence). This CDR3 comprises 15 residues. V gave up 4 bases and J gave up 6 bases; unmatched junction bases: 9. The DNA of the CDR3 is TGTGCCAGCAGCCTCCAGACAGGGGGCGTGAAGACCCAGTACTTC. Amino acids: CASSLQTGGVKTQYF.

The chain couples TRBV28 to TRBJ1-4, with D possibly TRBD1 on 5 matching bases. The CDR3 is 16 residues long. The V gene lost 3 bases and the J gene lost 0 bases, with 11 bases spanning the gap. Germline V gene sequence: CDR1 MDHEN, CDR2 SYDVKM. The DNA of the CDR3 is TGTGCCAGCAGTTTGGATGGGGCTGCAACTAATGAAAAACTGTTTTTT. It specifies CASSLDGAATNEKLFF.

The rearrangement joins TRBV11-2 to TRBJ2-3, with TRBD2 matching over 8 bases. CDR1 is SGHAT and CDR2 is FQNNGV in the germline V gene. V dropped 5 bases and J dropped 0; count of bases not matched to a gene: 7. The CDR3 length is 16 residues. The CDR3 nucleotides are TGTGCCAGCAGCCAGAACGGGGGGGGTAGCACAGATACGCAGTATTTT. Translated: CASSQNGGGSTDTQYF.

The gene calls are TRBV5-1 and TRBJ2-5, with D hard to call. CDR3 length: 15 amino acids. Trimming took 0 bases from V and 1 from J, leaving 10 bases between them. Germline-derived CDR1 and CDR2 are SGHRS and YFSETQ. CDR3 in amino acids: CASSLVLGSQETQYF. DNA for the CDR3: TGCGCCAGCAGCTTGGTGTTGGGCAGCCAAGAGACCCAGTACTTC. Together with reference TRBV5-1 and TRBJ2-5, the CDR3 gives the full variable domain: KAGVTQTPRYLIKTRGQQVTLSCSPISGHRSVSWYQQTPGQGLQFLFEYFSETQRNKGNFPGRFSGRQFSNSRSEMNVSTLELGDSALYLCASSLVLGSQETQYFGPGTRLLVL.

The chain has TRBV7-9 and TRBJ2-5; D unclear. Per the germline V gene, CDR1 is SEHNR and CDR2 is FQNEAQ (reference sequence). The CDR3 consists of 15 residues. Trimming took off 5 bases at V and 2 bases at J, with 15 bases between the two ends. The chain's CDR3 is CASSPMLAVQETQYF. CDR3 DNA: TGTGCCAGCAGCCCCATGCTGGCAGTTCAAGAGACCCAGTACTTC.

The rearrangement uses TRBV19 and TRBJ1-6; 9 nucleotides match TRBD1. After removal of 7 bases from V and 6 bases from J, the junction contained 10 bases not matched to a gene. Germline CDR1 is LNHDA and CDR2 is SQIVND (reference sequence). The CDR3 has 16 residues. CDR3 in amino acids: CASKPPGQGLNSPLHF. The CDR3, as DNA: TGTGCCAGTAAACCTCCGGGACAGGGTCTTAATTCACCCCTCCACTTT.

This clone occurred once. The CDR3 loop is CASSEGTGNQPQHF. The CDR3 DNA is TGCGCCAGCAGTGAGGGGACAGGGAATCAGCCCCAGCATTTT. J is TRBJ1-5 and V is TRBV10-2; 9 nucleotides match TRBD1. The length of the CDR3 is 14 residues. The germline V gene encodes CDR1 WSHSY and CDR2 SAAADI. With V trimmed by 2 bases and J by 4 bases, 0 bases remained unmatched.